Shown below are 16 T cell receptor beta chains from a single sample sequenced in a study of shared clonotypes between healthy human individuals (dated by TCRdb to about 2020). The library was built by means of the immunoSEQ multiplex PCR assay. What TCRdb holds here is the immuneACCESS table cut down to in-frame rearrangements. Part of the clones is not present; checked against another copy, under half of the missing clones reflect an unresolved V gene, and the others are unexplained. Present in this sample are about 360,000 clones, less than 75% of which were seen just once. About 10% of the sample goes to the ten largest clones. The sequenced sample consisted of memory CD4+ T cells sorted from blood. The cell subset or site tag for this specimen amounts to: CD45RA-negative fraction. These receptors came from a man aged 30 to 45 in good health.

V is TRBV2 and J is TRBJ2-4; 9 nucleotides align to TRBD1. The germline V gene has CDR1 SNHLY and CDR2 FYNNEI. Germline trimming cut 6 bases from V and 3 bases from J; bases unmatched to any gene: 6. The CDR3 runs 15 residues. CDR3 DNA sequence: TGTGCCAGCAGACAGGGGGCGCGGGACAAAAACATTCAGTACTTC. Translating gives CASRQGARDKNIQYF.

This clone appeared a few times. V usage is TRBV27 and J usage is TRBJ2-7; a possible D gene is TRBD1 (5 bases). This CDR3 region has 14 residues. The V end lost 6 bases, the J end lost 0 bases, and 12 bases lay between the germline ends. The V gene's germline CDR1 is MNHEY and CDR2 SMNVEV (reference sequence). The CDR3 sequence: CASRRPQGSYEQYF. CDR3 in DNA: TGTGCCAGCAGGCGCCCCCAGGGCTCCTACGAGCAGTACTTC.

The chain joins TRBV5-1 to TRBJ2-7; a weak D match, TRBD2 (6 bases). The V gene's germline CDR1 is SGHRS and CDR2 YFSETQ. The CDR3 is 15 residues long. V lost 0 bases and J lost 2, with 12 bases in between. The CDR3 DNA reads TGCGCCAGCAGCTTGGTAGCGGAGCCGCCCTACGAGCAGTACTTC. Its translation: CASSLVAEPPYEQYF.

V and J are TRBV6-5 and TRBJ2-2; 8 nucleotides match TRBD1. Germline CDR1 MNHEY, CDR2 SVGAGI. This CDR3 comprises 14 residues. Trimming took 2 bases from V and 4 from J; bases not matched to a gene: 0. CDR3 residues: CASSYTGGTGELFF. CDR3 coding DNA: TGTGCCAGCAGTTACACAGGGGGCACCGGGGAGCTGTTTTTT.

This clone has only one observation. V usage is TRBV28 and J usage is TRBJ1-4; D possibly corresponds to TRBD1 (6 bases). This CDR3 has 17 amino acids. CDR1 is MDHEN and CDR2 is SYDVKM in the germline V gene. V dropped 5 bases and J dropped 7 bases, with 23 bases sitting between them. CDR3 DNA: TGTGCCAGCAGTCCCGGGATGACAGGATTAGATGGTGAAAAACTGTTTTTT. Residues: CASSPGMTGLDGEKLFF. The full variable domain, completed using reference TRBV28 and TRBJ1-4, is DVKVTQSSRYLVKRTGEKVFLECVQDMDHENMFWYRQDPGLGLRLIYFSYDVKMKEKGDIPEGYSVSREKKERFSLILESASTNQTSMYLCASSPGMTGLDGEKLFFGSGTQLSVL.

V usage is TRBV27 and J usage is TRBJ2-7; 8 positions agree with TRBD2. Germline V gene lookup returns CDR1 MNHEY and CDR2 SMNVEV (reference sequence). The CDR3 extends over 14 amino acids. J lost 4 bases, V lost 6 bases, and 8 bases had no gene match. Here the CDR3 reads CASSEPGGRYEQYF. CDR3 nucleotides: TGTGCCAGCAGCGAACCGGGGGGGCGGTACGAGCAGTACTTC.

This sequence joins TRBV29-1 and TRBJ2-7; 8 bases match TRBD2. The V and J ends lost 5 bases and 6 bases, in that order; junction bases with no gene match: 9. In germline, CDR1 is SQVTM, CDR2 ANQGSEA. The CDR3 has 13 residues. The CDR3 coding sequence is TGCAGCGTTAAGTGGGCGGGAGGCCCCGAGCAGTACTTC. Translating it yields CSVKWAGGPEQYF.

V and J are TRBV11-1 and TRBJ2-3; D gene ambiguous. Germline V gives CDR1 SGHAT, CDR2 FQDESV (reference sequence). V was pared by 2 bases and J by 0 bases, with 12 bases between. The CDR3 sequence is 16 residues long. CDR3 sequence reads: CASSLNGAGSTDTQYF. The CDR3 coding sequence is TGTGCCAGCAGCTTAAATGGAGCCGGTAGCACAGATACGCAGTATTTT.

This sequence joins TRBV7-2 and TRBJ2-7; 7 bases align to TRBD1. J gave up 3 bases and V 5 bases, and 4 bases lay outside the gene matches. The CDR3 spans 13 residues. In germline, CDR1 is SGHTA, CDR2 FQGNSA. CDR3 coding DNA: TGTGCCAGCAGCGGTCGACAGGGCTACGAGCAGTACTTC. This sequence encodes CASSGRQGYEQYF.

This clone showed up many times. The identical CDR3 is also encoded by other nucleotide sequences in the sample. The V call is TRBV10-3, the J call TRBJ2-1; D is tentatively TRBD1 or TRBD2 (5 bases each). Deletions cut 10 bases from V and 5 bases from J, with 21 bases between. Looked up from germline, CDR1 is ENHRY and CDR2 is SYGVKD. This CDR3 contains 15 residues. CDR3 in DNA: TGTGCCACCGTAGCCCGGGACCCTATCAACAATGAGCAGTTCTTC. This codes for CATVARDPINNEQFF.

The V call is TRBV19, the J call TRBJ2-1; TRBD2 aligns across 7 bases. The J segment lost 7 bases and the V segment lost 5 bases, leaving 8 bases of the junction unmatched. The CDR3 is 14 residues long. Per the germline V gene, CDR1 is LNHDA and CDR2 is SQIVND (reference sequence). The CDR3 region has the DNA TGTGCCAGTAGTCCCCCCCTGCGGGAGAATGAGCAGTTCTTC. It specifies CASSPPLRENEQFF.

J is TRBJ1-3 and V is TRBV7-2; no reliable D call. CDR3 length: 12 residues. The germline V gene encodes CDR1 SGHTA and CDR2 FQGNSA. Between the trimmed V and J ends, which lost 0 bases and 3 bases, there was a span of 0 bases. The CDR3 DNA sequence: TGTGCCAGCAGCTTAGCTGGAAACACCATATATTTT. Its translation: CASSLAGNTIYF.

The chain joins TRBV28 to TRBJ2-5; perhaps TRBD2 as D (5 bases). Deletions cut 6 bases from V and 0 bases from J, with 11 bases between. The CDR3 runs to 14 residues. CDR1 MDHEN and CDR2 SYDVKM come from the germline V gene. The CDR3 reads CASSPTSNQETQYF. The CDR3 DNA reads as TGTGCCAGCAGCCCCACTAGTAACCAAGAGACCCAGTACTTC.

The chain has TRBV5-1 and TRBJ2-2; no clear D gene. Trimming shortened V by 2 bases and J by 0 bases, and 8 bases separated the two germline ends. Per the germline V gene, CDR1 is SGHRS and CDR2 is YFSETQ. This CDR3 comprises 15 residues. CDR3 DNA: TGCGCCAGCAGCTTCGACACAGCGAACACCGGGGAGCTGTTTTTT. The encoded protein is CASSFDTANTGELFF. Full variable domain (outside the CDR3, taken from reference TRBV5-1 and TRBJ2-2): KAGVTQTPRYLIKTRGQQVTLSCSPISGHRSVSWYQQTPGQGLQFLFEYFSETQRNKGNFPGRFSGRQFSNSRSEMNVSTLELGDSALYLCASSFDTANTGELFFGEGSRLTVL.

The chain is built from TRBV13 and TRBJ2-3; 9 nucleotides match TRBD2. This CDR3 contains 15 residues. With V trimmed by 5 bases and J by 2 bases, 5 bases remained unmatched. Germline V lookup: CDR1 PRHDT, CDR2 FYEKMQ (reference sequence). CDR3 protein: CASSGTSIPTDTQYF. The CDR3 nucleotides read TGTGCCAGCAGCGGGACTAGCATCCCCACAGATACGCAGTATTTT.

This clone came up once. The chain employs TRBV7-2 and TRBJ1-5; a weak D match, TRBD1 (5 bases). CDR1 SGHTA and CDR2 FQGNSA come from the germline V gene. This CDR3 has 15 residues. Trimming removed 5 bases from V and 6 bases from J, with 17 bases in between. Written as DNA, the CDR3 is TGTGCCAGCAGCCCTCAGGGAGGAATCGGTCAGCCCCAGCATTTT. Residues: CASSPQGGIGQPQHF.